This TCR beta chain was sequenced for a study of CD8 T cells in ankylosing spondylitis. General observations from the study: Earlier work had already found some motif variants in reactive arthritis synovial fluid and blood. One TCR beta motif, made up of eight highly homologous variants, appeared characteristic of ankylosing spondylitis blood. Reportedly, disease-linked clones are significantly enriched in ankylosing spondylitis patients' matched synovial fluid.

Using its own MiXCR run on the 5' RACE reads, TCRdb lists one record per CDR3 protein. The sample lists roughly 490,000 distinct CDR3 sequences; about 5.4% were seen once. This CDR3 spans 16 amino acids. Losses at the gene ends were 2 bases for V and 7 bases for J; bases not matched to a gene: 13. In germline, CDR1 is SGHTA, CDR2 FQGNSA. There are many counts of this clonotype. Its antigen remains unknown. This chain links TRBV7-2 with TRBJ1-2; the match to TRBD1 covers 7 bases. The sequenced material came from blood, either unsorted or a sorted T cell fraction (not recorded which). This TCR derives from a male donor with ankylosing spondylitis. The CDR3 spells CASSLRSGQGGSGYTF. CDR3 nucleotide sequence: TGTGCCAGCAGCTTAAGATCGGGGCAGGGGGGTTCTGGCTACACCTTC.